One and the same sample provided the 29 T cell receptor beta chains below, sequenced in a study of identical twins. Each CDR3 protein is one row after TCRdb ran MiXCR on the 5' RACE reads. The table records hundreds of thousands of distinct CDR3 sequences, around 8.6% of them present only once. The sample was also linked to a second study, of yellow fever vaccine responses in identical twins.

Sequenced: PBMCs. Source of these receptors: a woman under 30 in good health.

This clonotype was observed a few times. The V and J genes are TRBV4-3 and TRBJ2-7, with TRBD2 matching over 10 bases. Germline CDR1 and CDR2: LGHNA and YSLEER. There are 18 residues in the CDR3. Germline trimming cut 0 bases from V and 0 bases from J; bases unmatched to any gene: 8. The CDR3 loop reads CASSQDILAGISSYEQYF. The DNA of the CDR3 is TGCGCCAGCAGCCAAGATATACTAGCGGGAATAAGCTCCTACGAGCAGTACTTC.

This clonotype was detected many times. The J gene is TRBJ2-7, the V gene TRBV12-3 or TRBV12-4; no clear D. Trimming removed 4 bases at V and 3 bases at J, with 19 bases between. This CDR3 contains 16 residues. CDR3 in amino acids: CASSSLSVPQSYEQYF. The CDR3 DNA reads as TGTGCCAGCAGTTCTCTATCAGTGCCACAGAGCTACGAGCAGTACTTC.

J is TRBJ2-1 and V is TRBV28; D ambiguous. The CDR3 is 13 residues long. The V gene lost 4 bases and the J gene lost 5 bases, with 9 bases spanning the gap. Per germline, CDR1 MDHEN and CDR2 SYDVKM. For the CDR3, the DNA is TGTGCCAGCAGTTCCTACATCCACAATGAGCAGTTCTTC. Translation gives CASSSYIHNEQFF.

This clonotype has a handful of counts. The CDR3 loop reads CASRISYEQYF. In DNA form, the CDR3 reads TGTGCCAGCAGAATCTCCTACGAGCAGTACTTC. J is TRBJ2-7 and V is TRBV2; D is unresolved. V gave up 6 bases and J gave up 0 bases, with 3 bases separating them. Per germline, CDR1 SNHLY and CDR2 FYNNEI. CDR3 size: 11 residues.

This clonotype was seen only a few times. The V call is TRBV9, the J call TRBJ2-3, with 7 bases lining up with TRBD2. This CDR3 is 16 amino acids long. Germline CDR1 is SGDLS and CDR2 is YYNGEE. The junction had 6 bases not matched to a gene; V was cut back by 0 bases and J by 2 bases. In nucleotides, the CDR3 is TGTGCCAGCAGCGTAGACGCCCGGGGGGACACAGATACGCAGTATTTT. Residues: CASSVDARGDTDTQYF.

This clonotype was picked up a small number of times. The rearrangement uses TRBV5-1 and TRBJ2-3; D is possibly TRBD1 (6 bases). This CDR3 has 15 amino acids. The ends were cut back, 1 base at V and 2 bases at J, with 11 bases in the middle. Germline CDR1 and CDR2: SGHRS and YFSETQ. CDR3: CASSLTGKDTDTQYF. As DNA, the CDR3 is TGCGCCAGCAGCTTGACAGGGAAAGACACAGATACGCAGTATTTT.

The chain joins TRBV24-1 to TRBJ2-1, with 10 bases aligning to TRBD2. The CDR3 contains 17 residues. Germline assignment: CDR1 KGHDR and CDR2 SFDVKD. V lost 4 bases, J lost 0 bases, and 5 bases stayed unmatched. CDR3 sequence reads: CATSDRSSGSSYNEQFF. CDR3 coding DNA: TGTGCCACCAGTGACCGATCTAGCGGGAGCTCCTACAATGAGCAGTTCTTC.

V and J are TRBV3-1 and TRBJ2-1, with 7 positions matching TRBD1. The CDR3 sequence is 16 residues long. CDR1 is LGHDT, CDR2 YNNKEL, per germline (reference sequence). The V segment lost 4 bases and the J segment 0 bases; nucleotides outside the gene matches: 6. The chain's CDR3 is CASSRDSPSSYNEQFF. The CDR3 DNA sequence: TGTGCCAGCAGCCGGGACAGCCCGAGCTCCTACAATGAGCAGTTCTTC.

This clonotype was recorded at least ten times. The chain uses TRBV4-1 and TRBJ2-2, with D possibly being TRBD2 (6 bases). The CDR3 consists of 15 residues. Germline V gene lookup returns CDR1 MGHRA and CDR2 YSYEKL. Deletions cut 1 base from V and 0 bases from J, with 6 bases between. CDR3 in amino acids: CASSQAGANTGELFF. In DNA form, the CDR3 reads TGCGCCAGCAGCCAAGCGGGGGCGAACACCGGGGAGCTGTTTTTT.

V usage is TRBV6-2 or TRBV6-3 and J usage is TRBJ2-5; D tentatively reads TRBD1 or TRBD2 (5 bases each). From germline, CDR1 is MNHEY and CDR2 SVGEGT. V dropped 7 bases and J dropped 5 bases, with 14 bases sitting between them. The CDR3 spans 13 residues. CDR3 protein: CASMRGARETQYF. For the CDR3, the DNA is TGTGCCAGCATGCGAGGGGCGAGGGAGACCCAGTACTTC.

At least ten counts were recorded for this clonotype. The V gene is TRBV12-3 or TRBV12-4, the J gene TRBJ2-7; D call uncertain. V lost 5 bases to trimming and J lost 6 bases, with 8 bases between them. This CDR3 has 11 amino acids. The CDR3 DNA reads TGTGCCAGCAGTGGCTCTGGCGAGCAGTACTTC. Its protein product is CASSGSGEQYF.

Only a few counts were recorded for this clonotype. V gene TRBV6-1 combines with J gene TRBJ2-5, with 16 nucleotides matching TRBD2. Germline loops: CDR1 MNHNS, CDR2 SASEGT. The V segment lost 4 bases and the J segment 5 bases; nucleotides outside the gene matches: 13. The CDR3 runs to 19 residues. The CDR3 loop is CASSASPGLAGGLRETQYF. For the CDR3, the DNA is TGTGCCAGCAGTGCGAGTCCGGGACTAGCGGGAGGGCTGCGGGAGACCCAGTACTTC.

DNA of the CDR3: TGCGCCAGCAGCCAAAACCTGGAAGTGGGGCTCTACGAGCAGTACTTC. It translates to CASSQNLEVGLYEQYF. This chain uses TRBV4-3 with TRBJ2-7, with a possible D match to TRBD1 (5 bases). This CDR3 is built from 16 residues. Trimming pared 2 bases from V and 3 bases from J, leaving 17 bases between. Per the germline V gene, CDR1 is LGHNA and CDR2 is YSLEER.

This clonotype has a handful of counts. This sequence joins TRBV9 and TRBJ1-1; TRBD1 might be the D (6 bases). V was trimmed by 0 bases and J by 3 bases, leaving 21 bases between them. The CDR3 contains 18 residues. The germline gives CDR1 SGDLS, CDR2 YYNGEE. As DNA, the CDR3 is TGTGCCAGCAGCGTAGATCCTAGGTCCAGGGCAGGGGACACTGAAGCTTTCTTT. Amino acids: CASSVDPRSRAGDTEAFF. Together with reference TRBV9 and TRBJ1-1, the CDR3 gives the full variable domain: DSGVTQTPKHLITATGQRVTLRCSPRSGDLSVYWYQQSLDQGLQFLIQYYNGEERAKGNILERFSAQQFPDLHSELNLSSLELGDSALYFCASSVDPRSRAGDTEAFFGQGTRLTVV.

This chain joins TRBV12-3 or TRBV12-4 and TRBJ1-1; 10 bases line up with TRBD1. CDR3 length equals 15 residues. V was pared by 4 bases and J by 4 bases, with 6 bases of the junction left unmatched. The CDR3 protein is CASSYRDRGTTEAFF. The DNA of the CDR3 is TGTGCCAGCAGTTACCGGGACAGGGGTACCACTGAAGCTTTCTTT.

This clonotype was seen a few times. The chain links TRBV6-2 or TRBV6-3 to TRBJ2-7; TRBD2 matches 12 bases. V lost 5 bases and J lost 12; bases outside the gene matches: 17. Germline V gene lookup returns CDR1 MNHEY and CDR2 SVGEGT. This CDR3 spans 16 amino acids. The CDR3 region has the DNA TGTGCCAGCAGTGGATCCGGGACTAGCGGGCCGAAGGCGGGGTACTTC. Translating it yields CASSGSGTSGPKAGYF.

The CDR3 DNA reads as TGTGCCAGCAGCGTAGTTAGCGGGAGCTTCGAGCAGTACTTC. It translates to CASSVVSGSFEQYF. This rearrangement joins TRBV9 to TRBJ2-7; TRBD2 agrees at 9 bases. The germline V gene encodes CDR1 SGDLS and CDR2 YYNGEE. Trimming cost V 0 bases and J 6 bases; bases outside gene matches: 4. The CDR3 runs 14 residues.

This clonotype was counted between two and nine times. The V and J genes are TRBV6-5 and TRBJ1-4, with TRBD1 matching 10 bases. V gave up 2 bases and J gave up 11 bases; unmatched junction bases: 8. In germline, CDR1 is MNHEY, CDR2 SVGAGI. The CDR3 is 15 residues long. DNA of the CDR3: TGTGCCAGCAGTTACCGCGGGACAGGGGTGGAGAAACTGTTTTTT. Its protein product is CASSYRGTGVEKLFF.

This chain links TRBV9 with TRBJ2-3, with 14 bases identical to TRBD2. Germline-derived CDR1 and CDR2 are SGDLS and YYNGEE. V gave up 0 bases and J gave up 5 bases; unmatched junction bases: 5. The CDR3 loop spans 17 amino acids. For the CDR3, the DNA is TGTGCCAGCAGCGTAGCTACGACTAGCGGGGGGGGAGATACGCAGTATTTT. This sequence encodes CASSVATTSGGGDTQYF.

There are a few counts of this clonotype. The V and J genes are TRBV5-1 and TRBJ2-7; 8 positions match TRBD1. CDR1 is SGHRS and CDR2 is YFSETQ in the germline V gene. The V segment lost 0 bases and the J segment 6 bases; nucleotides outside the gene matches: 11. The length of the CDR3 is 16 residues. As DNA, the CDR3 is TGCGCCAGCAGCTTGGAAGGCCAAGGACAGGGAGCCGAGCAGTACTTC. Protein: CASSLEGQGQGAEQYF.

This chain links TRBV2 with TRBJ2-1; D not resolved. This CDR3 comprises 13 residues. Deletions cut 4 bases from V and 3 bases from J, with 7 bases between. Germline V gives CDR1 SNHLY, CDR2 FYNNEI. CDR3 protein: CASSAADYNEQFF. CDR3 DNA: TGTGCCAGCAGTGCGGCAGACTACAATGAGCAGTTCTTC.

The chain is built from TRBV6-5 and TRBJ2-7, with 7 bases fitting TRBD1. The CDR3 consists of 16 residues. CDR1 is MNHEY and CDR2 is SVGAGI in the germline V gene. J was trimmed by 4 bases and V by 0 bases; bases with no gene match: 9. DNA for the CDR3: TGTGCCAGCAGTTACTCGAAGCTTAGGGGGCCATACGAGCAGTACTTC. This encodes CASSYSKLRGPYEQYF.

The chain carries TRBV5-1 and TRBJ2-1, with a weak D call TRBD1 (5 bases). The CDR3 extends over 18 amino acids. V lost 1 base and J lost 0, with 17 bases in between. The germline gives CDR1 SGHRS, CDR2 YFSETQ. Here the CDR3 reads CASSLTGRGSSSYNEQFF. CDR3 DNA: TGCGCCAGCAGCTTGACAGGAAGGGGCTCCAGCTCCTACAATGAGCAGTTCTTC.

This clonotype has just a few counts. The chain links TRBV7-9 to TRBJ2-7, with D possibly TRBD2 on 6 matching bases. This CDR3 has 14 residues. The germline V gene encodes CDR1 SEHNR and CDR2 FQNEAQ (reference sequence). V was pared by 5 bases and J by 3 bases, with 14 bases between. CDR3 in amino acids: CASSPGRTDYEQYF. For the CDR3, the DNA is TGTGCCAGCAGCCCTGGGAGGACTGACTACGAGCAGTACTTC.

The chain carries TRBV6-5 and TRBJ2-2, with TRBD2 matching 8 bases. This CDR3 has 17 amino acids. The ends lost 2 bases at V and 4 bases at J; junction bases unmatched: 9. Germline loops: CDR1 MNHEY, CDR2 SVGAGI. CDR3 protein: CASSYALAEISTGELFF. The CDR3 region has the DNA TGTGCCAGCAGTTACGCACTAGCGGAGATCTCCACCGGGGAGCTGTTTTTT.

This clonotype was recorded at least ten times. V is TRBV20-1 and J is TRBJ1-2; 11 nucleotides line up with TRBD1. The CDR3 spans 15 residues. Germline lookup yields CDR1 DFQATT and CDR2 SNEGSKA (reference sequence). V trimming: 3 bases; J trimming: 7 bases; junction bases outside the gene matches: 10. The CDR3 nucleotides are TGCAGTGCTAGGATTCCGGGGACAGGGGGTGCTGGCTACACCTTC. Residues: CSARIPGTGGAGYTF.

The sample holds many counts of this clonotype. The rearrangement joins TRBV12-3 or TRBV12-4 to TRBJ2-1; D uncertain. Trimming removed 2 bases from V and 8 bases from J, with 7 bases in between. The CDR3 sequence is 12 residues long. CDR3 amino acids: CASSLFGDEQFF. Written as DNA, the CDR3 is TGTGCCAGCAGTTTATTTGGGGATGAGCAGTTCTTC.

This clonotype showed up just a few times. The chain is built from TRBV3-1 and TRBJ2-1; D may match TRBD1 or TRBD2 (6 bases each). The CDR3 has 14 amino acids. Trimming left V 4 bases short and J 8 bases short, with 15 bases between. CDR1 is LGHDT and CDR2 is YNNKEL in the germline V gene (reference sequence). CDR3 amino acids: CASSPETGRYEQFF. CDR3 bases: TGTGCCAGCAGCCCGGAAACAGGGAGGTATGAGCAGTTCTTC.

This rearrangement joins TRBV27 to TRBJ2-5, with 11 bases matching TRBD2. With 4 bases clipped from V and 5 bases from J, the junction kept 6 bases outside the gene matches. The CDR3 is made up of 15 amino acids. The germline gives CDR1 MNHEY, CDR2 SMNVEV (reference sequence). Here the CDR3 reads CASSWGTSGAETQYF. The CDR3 DNA follows: TGTGCCAGCAGTTGGGGGACTAGCGGCGCTGAGACCCAGTACTTC.